One sample yielded the 15 T cell receptor beta chains listed below, sequenced in a study of identical twins. TCRdb reanalysed the 5' RACE reads using MiXCR and keeps one entry per CDR3 protein. Found here are some 570,000 distinct CDR3 sequences, under 25% of them singletons; the top ten hold approximately 0.52%. The same data also went into a second study, on yellow fever vaccine responses in identical twins.

The sequenced material came from CD4+ T cells sorted from blood. The receptor source for this set is a woman younger than 35 in good health.

This chain links TRBV20-1 with TRBJ2-7, with TRBD2 identical over 7 bases. Germline CDR1 reads DFQATT; CDR2 reads SNEGSKA (reference sequence). V dropped 6 bases and J dropped 5; count of bases not matched to a gene: 4. This CDR3 region has 11 residues. The CDR3 nucleotides read TGCAGTGCCGGAACTAGCGACGAGCAGTACTTC. Translated, it gives CSAGTSDEQYF.

This chain connects TRBV11-2 to TRBJ2-2, with 12 nucleotides matching TRBD2. V trimming: 4 bases; J trimming: 7 bases; junction bases outside the gene matches: 13. This CDR3 has 18 amino acids. The germline CDR1 and CDR2 sequences are SGHAT and FQNNGV. This CDR3 reads CASSYPGASGGALGELFF. The CDR3 DNA is TGTGCCAGCAGCTACCCCGGCGCTAGCGGGGGGGCTCTCGGGGAGCTGTTTTTT.

This clonotype was counted once. The rearrangement uses TRBV20-1 and TRBJ2-7, with 7 bases matching TRBD1. There are 13 residues in the CDR3. Germline assignment: CDR1 DFQATT and CDR2 SNEGSKA (reference sequence). V trimming: 3 bases; J trimming: 4 bases; junction bases outside the gene matches: 6. The CDR3, as DNA: TGCAGTGCTAGGGGACAGAAACCTTACGAGCAGTACGTC. This gives the protein CSARGQKPYEQYV.

This clonotype has just a few counts. CDR3 coding DNA: TGCAGTGCTAGAAGGACTAGCGGGGGGATGGAGCTGTTTTTT. Protein product: CSARRTSGGMELFF. The chain employs TRBV20-1 and TRBJ2-2, with TRBD2 identical over 14 bases. Germline CDR1 is DFQATT and CDR2 is SNEGSKA (reference sequence). The CDR3 loop spans 14 amino acids. V gave up 2 bases and J gave up 10 bases; unmatched junction bases: 3.

This clonotype was observed many times. The J gene is TRBJ2-5, the V gene TRBV4-1; 11 nucleotides align to TRBD2. The V gene end was trimmed by 3 bases and the J gene end by 4 bases; junction bases not matched to a gene: 7. This CDR3 region has 16 residues. Germline V CDR1 and CDR2: MGHRA, YSYEKL. The CDR3 reads CASSQAGLAGGETQYF. DNA of the CDR3: TGCGCCAGCAGCCAGGCGGGGCTAGCGGGGGGAGAGACCCAGTACTTC.

This clonotype was seen more than once but under ten times. The chain combines TRBV12-3 or TRBV12-4 with TRBJ2-2; D remains unclear. The V end lost 7 bases, the J end lost 2 bases, and 14 bases lay between the germline ends. The CDR3 has 15 residues. The CDR3 spells CASNKNGRNTGELFF. The CDR3 DNA follows: TGTGCCAGCAACAAGAACGGTCGAAACACCGGGGAGCTGTTTTTT.

This clonotype was picked up a small number of times. The chain employs TRBV5-1 and TRBJ1-1, with unresolved D. This CDR3 has 16 amino acids. V was shortened by 4 bases and J by 0 bases, with 16 bases between the two germline ends. Germline CDR1 reads SGHRS; CDR2 reads YFSETQ. CDR3 coding DNA: TGCGCCAGCAGCCGTGAAGGGAGAAGAGTGAACACTGAAGCTTTCTTT. Its protein product is CASSREGRRVNTEAFF.

The chain joins TRBV10-3 to TRBJ2-1; TRBD1 matches at 7 bases. The CDR3 has 15 amino acids. J gave up 1 base and V 5 bases, and 5 bases lay outside the gene matches. CDR1 is ENHRY and CDR2 is SYGVKD in the germline V gene. The CDR3 loop reads CAISWRTGSYNEQFF. For the CDR3, the DNA is TGTGCCATCAGTTGGAGGACAGGTTCCTACAATGAGCAGTTCTTC.

The gene calls are TRBV9 and TRBJ2-1; TRBD2 is a possible D gene (6 bases). V was clipped by 4 bases and J by 0 bases, with 11 bases between them. This CDR3 contains 15 residues. Germline V lookup: CDR1 SGDLS, CDR2 YYNGEE. CDR3 loop: CASSSAGSSYNEQFF. In nucleotides, the CDR3 is TGTGCCAGCAGCTCAGCCGGGAGCTCCTACAATGAGCAGTTCTTC.

The chain joins TRBV5-1 to TRBJ2-2; D may be TRBD1 (6 bases). The CDR3 is made up of 14 amino acids. Germline assignment: CDR1 SGHRS and CDR2 YFSETQ. V was shortened by 6 bases and J by 4 bases, with 13 bases between the two germline ends. The CDR3 loop reads CASMRLGGTGELFF. CDR3 DNA: TGCGCCAGCATGCGGCTAGGGGGCACCGGGGAGCTGTTTTTT. Full variable domain (missing parts from reference TRBV5-1 and TRBJ2-2): KAGVTQTPRYLIKTRGQQVTLSCSPISGHRSVSWYQQTPGQGLQFLFEYFSETQRNKGNFPGRFSGRQFSNSRSEMNVSTLELGDSALYLCASMRLGGTGELFFGEGSRLTVL.

The chain recombines TRBV20-1 with TRBJ2-1; D may match TRBD1 or TRBD2 (6 bases each). V was pared by 1 base and J by 6 bases, with 10 bases between. The CDR3 covers 13 residues. Germline-derived CDR1 and CDR2 are DFQATT and SNEGSKA (reference sequence). CDR3 region: CSARGGAGNEQFF. CDR3 sequence (DNA): TGCAGTGCTAGAGGGGGGGCCGGCAATGAGCAGTTCTTC.

This clonotype was counted a few times. The chain is built from TRBV24-1 and TRBJ2-2, with D uncertain. V was trimmed by 10 bases and J by 6 bases, leaving 14 bases between them. The germline V gene encodes CDR1 KGHDR and CDR2 SFDVKD. This CDR3 contains 13 residues. The CDR3 loop is CATGVGRSGELFF. The CDR3 coding sequence is TGTGCCACGGGCGTTGGACGTTCCGGGGAGCTGTTTTTT.

The sample holds a few counts of this clonotype. The chain joins TRBV6-5 to TRBJ2-2; no reliable D call. CDR3 length equals 15 residues. The ends were cut back, 5 bases at V and 4 bases at J, with 14 bases in the middle. Germline V gives CDR1 MNHEY, CDR2 SVGAGI. In DNA, the CDR3 is TGTGCCAGCAGTATACGCCTTGCGACCACCGGGGAGCTGTTTTTT. Protein product: CASSIRLATTGELFF.

The chain links TRBV18 to TRBJ1-2; D remains unclear. This CDR3 comprises 13 residues. Germline CDR1 is KGHSH and CDR2 is LQKENI. V was cut by 2 bases and J by 6 bases, with 10 bases left in between. Here the CDR3 reads CASSPSLTDGYTF. In nucleotides, the CDR3 is TGTGCCAGCTCACCAAGCCTCACCGATGGCTACACCTTC. The variable domain in full, completed from reference TRBV18 and TRBJ1-2, reads NAGVMQNPRHLVRRRGQEARLRCSPMKGHSHVYWYRQLPEEGLKFMVYLQKENIIDESGMPKERFSAEFPKEGPSILRIQQVVRGDSAAYFCASSPSLTDGYTFGSGTRLTVV.

The rearrangement joins TRBV27 to TRBJ1-6; 9 nucleotides line up with TRBD1. This CDR3 spans 15 amino acids. Trimming removed 3 bases from V and 10 bases from J; junction bases left unmatched: 7. Germline lookup yields CDR1 MNHEY and CDR2 SMNVEV (reference sequence). CDR3 sequence reads: CASSFTGGGWSPLHF. The CDR3 DNA reads as TGTGCCAGCAGTTTTACAGGGGGCGGTTGGTCACCCCTCCACTTT.